These T cell receptor beta chains were read from a single sample in a study of graft-versus-host responses after intestinal transplantation. Repertoires were generated with immunoSEQ multiplex PCR, while TCRdb's copy carries only in-frame clones and drops some. The data hold 8,000 to 10,000 clones, with 70% to 90% observed a single time. The sample in question was ileum tissue, obtained roughly 730 days after intestinal transplantation. The origin of the receptors is a human patient who received an intestinal transplant, so some T cells may come from the graft donor. The CDR3 runs from the conserved cysteine through the conserved F or W. A D gene is named only where the DNA matches it firmly. Only part of the rows carry a size: once, few, many, or a class if the clone is expanded.

clone_size	d_call	v_call	j_call	cdr3_aa	cdr3_nt
.	.	TRBV7-6	TRBJ2-1	CASSFGDTYNEQFF	TGTGCCAGCAGCTTCGGCGACACATACAATGAGCAGTTCTTC
.	TRBD1	TRBV9	TRBJ2-7	CASSPQGREQYF	TGTGCCAGCAGCCCACAGGGGCGGGAGCAGTACTTC
once	.	TRBV28	TRBJ1-2	CASSLLRDYGYTF	TGTGCCAGCAGCCTATTAAGGGACTATGGCTACACCTTC
.	.	TRBV20-1	TRBJ1-5	CSARDGWSQHF	TGCAGTGCTAGAGATGGATGGTCCCAGCATTTT
.	.	TRBV5-4	TRBJ1-2	CASSFGWGGILNYGYTF	TGTGCCAGCAGCTTCGGTTGGGGAGGGATTCTTAACTATGGCTACACCTTC
.	.	TRBV12-5	TRBJ1-2	CASGSDRNRAYGYTF	TGTGCTAGTGGTTCTGATCGAAACAGGGCCTATGGCTACACCTTC
.	TRBD2	TRBV4-1	TRBJ2-7	CASSPREETSYEQYF	TGCGCCAGCAGCCCGCGGGAGGAAACCTCCTACGAGCAGTACTTC
.	.	TRBV5-1	TRBJ2-7	CASSEVASTWGPYEQYF	TGCGCCAGCAGCGAGGTGGCTAGCACCTGGGGCCCCTACGAGCAGTACTTC
once	TRBD1	TRBV5-1	TRBJ1-2	CASSWTGQGYYGYTF	TGCGCCAGCAGCTGGACGGGACAGGGGTACTATGGCTACACCTTC
.	.	TRBV4-1	TRBJ1-2	CASSHPKRGKRANYGYTF	TGCGCCAGCAGCCACCCCAAGCGAGGGAAACGGGCTAACTATGGCTACACCTTC
.	.	TRBV7-9	TRBJ2-1	CASSLQGSYNEQFF	TGTGCCAGCAGCTTACAGGGCTCCTACAATGAGCAGTTCTTC
.	.	TRBV6-9	TRBJ1-5	CASSYSEYSNQPQHF	TGTGCCAGCAGTTACTCGGAGTACAGCAATCAGCCCCAGCATTTT
few	.	TRBV12-5	TRBJ1-5	CASGTGNNQPQHF	TGTGCTAGTGGTACAGGGAACAATCAGCCCCAGCATTTT
.	.	TRBV29-1	TRBJ1-2	CSVPLSVRDYGYTF	TGCAGCGTTCCTCTCAGCGTAAGAGACTATGGCTACACCTTC
.	.	TRBV6-1	TRBJ1-1	CASSETYMNTEAFF	TGTGCCAGCAGTGAAACGTACATGAACACTGAAGCTTTCTTT
.	.	TRBV6-6	TRBJ2-7	CASWGLGRTYEQYF	TGTGCCAGCTGGGGTTTAGGGAGGACCTACGAGCAGTACTTC
.	.	TRBV5-6	TRBJ2-5	CASSLGHAETQYF	TGTGCCAGCAGCTTAGGACACGCCGAGACCCAGTACTTC
.	.	TRBV10-3	TRBJ2-1	CATSGTQEYNEQFF	TGTGCCACCTCCGGGACGCAGGAATACAATGAGCAGTTCTTC
.	.	TRBV21-1	TRBJ2-6	CASRVLQQSRANVLTF	TGTGCCAGCAGAGTGCTACAACAAAGTCGGGCCAACGTCCTGACTTTC
.	TRBD1	TRBV6-5	TRBJ1-6	CASSKYRGRDSPLHF	TGTGCCAGCAGCAAATACAGGGGACGCGATTCACCCCTCCACTTT
.	TRBD1	TRBV7-2	TRBJ2-1	CASSPLDRGNEQFF	TGTGCCAGCAGCCCCCTGGACAGGGGGAATGAGCAGTTCTTC
few	.	TRBV5-4	TRBJ1-5	CASSQDPGSNQPQHF	TGTGCCAGCAGCCAAGATCCTGGGAGCAATCAGCCCCAGCATTTT
.	TRBD1	TRBV5-1	TRBJ2-6	CASSPNTGTGGAGANVLTF	TGCGCCAGCAGTCCTAACACCGGGACAGGGGGCGCCGGGGCCAACGTCCTGACTTTC
.	.	TRBV21-1	TRBJ2-3	CASSKFLTTDTQYF	TGTGCCAGCAGCAAATTTCTCACCACAGATACGCAGTATTTT
.	.	TRBV5-4	TRBJ1-1	CASSSLLGETEAFF	TGTGCCAGCAGCTCACTTCTGGGGGAGACTGAAGCTTTCTTT
.	.	TRBV6-6	TRBJ1-2	CASSVSGDYGYTF	TGTGCCAGCAGTGTTTCAGGGGACTATGGCTACACCTTC
few	.	TRBV4-3	TRBJ2-7	CASSDSYEQYF	TGCGCCAGCAGTGACTCCTACGAGCAGTACTTC
.	.	TRBV4-1	TRBJ2-6	CASSPISGANVLTF	TGCGCCAGCAGCCCAATATCCGGGGCCAACGTCCTGACTTTC
.	TRBD1	TRBV6-4	TRBJ1-6	CASSDYDRGKSPLHF	TGTGCCAGCAGTGACTACGACAGGGGCAAATCACCCCTCCACTTT
.	.	TRBV7-3	TRBJ2-6	CASSSGPSGANVLTF	TGTGCCAGCAGCTCCGGACCCTCTGGGGCCAACGTCCTGACTTTC
.	TRBD1	TRBV18	TRBJ1-2	CASSSSRDRDYGYTF	TGTGCCAGCTCATCCTCCCGGGACAGGGACTATGGCTACACCTTC
.	TRBD1	TRBV5-6	TRBJ2-7	CASRAGTGVDEQYF	TGTGCCAGCAGGGCCGGGACAGGGGTCGACGAGCAGTACTTC
.	.	TRBV6-5	TRBJ2-7	CASSYSFTTQTYEQYF	TGTGCCAGCAGTTACTCGTTTACCACTCAAACCTACGAGCAGTACTTC
.	.	TRBV7-3	TRBJ2-3	CASSFLDSTDTQYF	TGTGCCAGCAGCTTTCTGGACTCAACAGATACGCAGTATTTT
.	TRBD1	TRBV15	TRBJ1-4	CATSLRDRVFGKLFF	TGTGCCACCAGCCTCCGGGACAGGGTTTTCGGAAAACTGTTTTTT
.	.	TRBV12-5	TRBJ2-1	CASGLVLLADSSYNEQFF	TGTGCTAGTGGTTTGGTACTCCTAGCGGACAGCTCCTACAATGAGCAGTTCTTC
.	.	TRBV25-1	TRBJ2-5	CASSERGGKETQYF	TGTGCCAGCAGTGAAAGGGGGGGCAAGGAGACCCAGTACTTC
.	.	TRBV27	TRBJ1-2	CASSLYWDARMDGYTF	TGTGCCAGCAGTTTATATTGGGACGCCCGGATGGATGGCTACACCTTC
.	.	TRBV4-1	TRBJ1-1	CASTQGGRTEAFF	TGCGCCAGCACCCAAGGGGGTCGCACTGAAGCTTTCTTT
.	.	TRBV12-5	TRBJ2-3	CASGFGGTDTQYF	TGTGCTAGTGGTTTCGGGGGCACAGATACGCAGTATTTT
once	TRBD2	TRBV29-1	TRBJ2-1	CSVKGGLAGGSSYNEQFF	TGCAGCGTTAAAGGGGGACTAGCGGGAGGGAGCTCCTACAATGAGCAGTTCTTC
.	TRBD2	TRBV7-3	TRBJ2-1	CASSARTSGDNEQFF	TGTGCCAGCAGCGCCCGGACTAGCGGTGACAATGAGCAGTTCTTC
.	.	TRBV10-3	TRBJ1-2	CAISFGAGYGYTF	TGTGCCATCAGCTTCGGGGCTGGCTATGGCTACACCTTC
.	TRBD2	TRBV6-1	TRBJ2-3	CASSETPGTRADTQYF	TGTGCCAGCAGTGAGACTCCGGGGACTAGGGCAGATACGCAGTATTTT
.	.	TRBV5-1	TRBJ1-1	CASSLGELGSEAFF	TGCGCCAGCAGCTTGGGTGAACTGGGCAGCGAGGCTTTCTTT
.	TRBD1	TRBV11-2	TRBJ1-6	CASSIRQGANSPLHF	TGTGCCAGCAGCATAAGACAGGGGGCAAATTCACCCCTCCACTTT
once	.	TRBV11-1	TRBJ2-2	CASSKGMDGELFF	TGTGCCAGCAGCAAAGGGATGGACGGGGAGCTGTTTTTT
.	.	TRBV19	TRBJ1-1	CASSIDSWAEAFF	TGTGCCAGTAGTATAGACTCCTGGGCTGAAGCTTTCTTT
.	TRBD2	TRBV27	TRBJ2-7	CASSSQRGGRKEQYF	TGTGCCAGCAGTTCCCAGCGGGGGGGCCGGAAAGAGCAGTACTTC
.	.	TRBV9	TRBJ2-1	CASSVVGAGGNEQFF	TGTGCCAGCAGCGTAGTGGGAGCCGGAGGCAATGAGCAGTTCTTC
.	TRBD2	TRBV25-1	TRBJ2-3	CASQESGRSAADTQYF	TGTGCCAGCCAAGAAAGCGGGAGATCGGCCGCAGATACGCAGTATTTT
.	TRBD2	TRBV28	TRBJ2-3	CASSPALAGVMNTQYF	TGTGCCAGCAGTCCGGCACTAGCGGGGGTCATGAATACGCAGTATTTT